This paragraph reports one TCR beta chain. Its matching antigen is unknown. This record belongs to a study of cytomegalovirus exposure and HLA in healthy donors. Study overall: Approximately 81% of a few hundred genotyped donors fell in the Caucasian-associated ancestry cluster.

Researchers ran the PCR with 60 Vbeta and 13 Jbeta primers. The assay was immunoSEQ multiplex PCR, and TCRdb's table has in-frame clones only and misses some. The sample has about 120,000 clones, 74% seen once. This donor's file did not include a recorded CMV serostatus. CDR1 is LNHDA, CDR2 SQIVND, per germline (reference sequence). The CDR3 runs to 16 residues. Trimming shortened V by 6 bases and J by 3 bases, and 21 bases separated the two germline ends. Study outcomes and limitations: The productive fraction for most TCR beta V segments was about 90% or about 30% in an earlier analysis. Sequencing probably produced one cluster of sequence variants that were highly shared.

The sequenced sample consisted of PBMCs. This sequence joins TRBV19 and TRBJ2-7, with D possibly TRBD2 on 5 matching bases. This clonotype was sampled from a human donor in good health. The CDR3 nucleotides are TGTGCCAGTAGAACAAAAACTAGTCACCCCTGCTACGAGCAGTACTTC. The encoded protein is CASRTKTSHPCYEQYF.